The clone carrying this TCR beta chain was seen a single time. These data come from a study of blood T cell repertoires in COVID-19. Original processing notes: By means of reference gene primer amplification, nucleated cell counts were estimated. Assay: immunoSEQ multiplex PCR; the TCRdb copy retains only in-frame clones and omits some. V and J calls and clone size follow that table, whereas D and trimming were derived from the DNA. The sample consists of around 89,000 clones, 89% of them appearing once. V lost 6 bases and J lost 12, with 14 bases in between. The germline V gene encodes CDR1 MNHEY and CDR2 SVGAGI. The CDR3 extends over 11 amino acids.

This TCR derives from a man in his fifties or sixties with acute or convalescent COVID-19. Sequenced material: peripheral blood. The rearrangement links TRBV6-5 to TRBJ1-1; TRBD1 might be the D (6 bases). The CDR3 loop is CASRGTLVSFF. For the CDR3, the DNA is TGTGCCAGCAGGGGGACATTAGTATCTTTCTTT.